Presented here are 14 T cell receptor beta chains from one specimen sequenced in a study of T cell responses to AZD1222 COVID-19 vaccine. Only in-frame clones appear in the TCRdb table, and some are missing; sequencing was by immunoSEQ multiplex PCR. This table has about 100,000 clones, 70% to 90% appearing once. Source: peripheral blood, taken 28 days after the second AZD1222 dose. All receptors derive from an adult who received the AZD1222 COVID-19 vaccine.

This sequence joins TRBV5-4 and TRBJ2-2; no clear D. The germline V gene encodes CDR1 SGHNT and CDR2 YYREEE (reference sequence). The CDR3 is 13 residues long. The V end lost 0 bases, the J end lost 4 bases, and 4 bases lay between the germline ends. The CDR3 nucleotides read TGTGCCAGCAGCTTGGAGGCCACCGGGGAGCTGTTTTTT. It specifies CASSLEATGELFF.

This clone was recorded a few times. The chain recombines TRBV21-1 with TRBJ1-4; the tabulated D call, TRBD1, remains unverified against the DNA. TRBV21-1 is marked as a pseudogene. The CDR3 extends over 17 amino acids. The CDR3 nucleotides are TGTGCCAGCAGTAAAATGGCTCTGACAGGGTGGCAAGAAAAACTGTTTTTT. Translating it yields CASSKMALTGWQEKLFF.

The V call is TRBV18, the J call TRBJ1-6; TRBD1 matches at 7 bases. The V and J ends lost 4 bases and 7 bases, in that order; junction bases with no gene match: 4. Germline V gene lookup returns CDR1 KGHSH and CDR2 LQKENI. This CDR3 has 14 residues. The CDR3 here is CASSRDSTNSPLHF. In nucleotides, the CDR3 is TGTGCCAGCTCACGGGACAGTACAAATTCACCCCTCCACTTT.

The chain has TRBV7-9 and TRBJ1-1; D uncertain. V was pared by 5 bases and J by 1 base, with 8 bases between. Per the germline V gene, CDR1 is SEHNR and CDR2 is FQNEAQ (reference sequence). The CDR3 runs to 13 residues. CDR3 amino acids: CASSPNWNTEAFF. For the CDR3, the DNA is TGTGCCAGCAGCCCCAATTGGAACACTGAAGCTTTCTTT.

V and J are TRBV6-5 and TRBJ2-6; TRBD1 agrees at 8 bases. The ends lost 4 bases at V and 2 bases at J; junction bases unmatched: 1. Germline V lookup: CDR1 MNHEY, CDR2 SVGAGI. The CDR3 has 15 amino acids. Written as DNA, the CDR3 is TGTGCCAGCAGTTCACAGGGGGCTGGGGCCAACGTCCTGACTTTC. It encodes CASSSQGAGANVLTF.

The CDR3 region is CASLGGGNTGELFF. The CDR3 DNA follows: TGTGCCAGCCTTGGTGGGGGGAACACCGGGGAGCTGTTTTTT. This chain connects TRBV28 to TRBJ2-2; either TRBD1 or TRBD2 may fit D (5 bases each). V lost 8 bases, J lost 1 base, and 11 bases lay in between. Germline CDR1 is MDHEN and CDR2 is SYDVKM. The CDR3 is 14 residues long.

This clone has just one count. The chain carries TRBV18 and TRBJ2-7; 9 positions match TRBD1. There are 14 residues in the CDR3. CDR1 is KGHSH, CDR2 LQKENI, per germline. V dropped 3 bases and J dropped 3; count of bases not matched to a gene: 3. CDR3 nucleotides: TGTGCCAGCTCACCGGACAGGGGTGTCTACGAGCAGTACTTC. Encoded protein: CASSPDRGVYEQYF.

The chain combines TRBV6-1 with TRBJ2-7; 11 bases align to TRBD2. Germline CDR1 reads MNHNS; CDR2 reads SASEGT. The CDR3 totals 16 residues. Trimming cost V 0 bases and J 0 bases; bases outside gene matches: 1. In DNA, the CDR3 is TGTGCCAGCAGTGAAGCAGGGACTAGCGGCTCCTACGAGCAGTACTTC. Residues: CASSEAGTSGSYEQYF.

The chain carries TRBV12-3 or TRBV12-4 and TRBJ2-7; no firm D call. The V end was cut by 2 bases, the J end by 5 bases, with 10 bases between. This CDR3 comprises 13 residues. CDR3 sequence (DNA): TGTGCCAGCAGTTTATGGCAGATCGACGAGCAGTACTTC. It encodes CASSLWQIDEQYF.

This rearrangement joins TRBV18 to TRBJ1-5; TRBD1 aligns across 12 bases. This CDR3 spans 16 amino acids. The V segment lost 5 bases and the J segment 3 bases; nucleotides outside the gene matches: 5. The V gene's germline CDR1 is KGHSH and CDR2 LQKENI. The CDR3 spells CASSRGTGGYNQPQHF. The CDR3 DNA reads TGTGCCAGCTCAAGAGGGACAGGGGGCTACAATCAGCCCCAGCATTTT.

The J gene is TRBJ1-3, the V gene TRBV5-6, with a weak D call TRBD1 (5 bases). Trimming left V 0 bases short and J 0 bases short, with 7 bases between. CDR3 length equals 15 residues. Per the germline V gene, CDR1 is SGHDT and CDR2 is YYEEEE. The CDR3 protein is CASSLAGGSGNTIYF. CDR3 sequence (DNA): TGTGCCAGCAGCTTGGCCGGGGGCTCTGGAAACACCATATATTTT.

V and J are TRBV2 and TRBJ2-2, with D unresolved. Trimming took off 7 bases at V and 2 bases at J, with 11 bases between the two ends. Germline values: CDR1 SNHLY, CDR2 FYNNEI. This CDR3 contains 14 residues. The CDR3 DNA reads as TGTGCCAGCAAATCCATAGTAAACACCGGGGAGCTGTTTTTT. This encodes CASKSIVNTGELFF.

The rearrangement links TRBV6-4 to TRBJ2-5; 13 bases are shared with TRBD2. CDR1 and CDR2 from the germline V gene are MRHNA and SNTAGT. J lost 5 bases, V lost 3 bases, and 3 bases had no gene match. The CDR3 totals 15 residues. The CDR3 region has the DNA TGTGCCAGCAGTGAACTAGCGGGGGGGGCCGAGACCCAGTACTTC. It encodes CASSELAGGAETQYF.

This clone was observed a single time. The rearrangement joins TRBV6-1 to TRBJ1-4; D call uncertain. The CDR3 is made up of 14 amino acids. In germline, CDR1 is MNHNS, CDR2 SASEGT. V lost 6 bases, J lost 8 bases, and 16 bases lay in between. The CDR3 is CASSARVGSEKLFF. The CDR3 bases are TGTGCCAGCAGCGCGAGGGTGGGCTCCGAAAAACTGTTTTTT.